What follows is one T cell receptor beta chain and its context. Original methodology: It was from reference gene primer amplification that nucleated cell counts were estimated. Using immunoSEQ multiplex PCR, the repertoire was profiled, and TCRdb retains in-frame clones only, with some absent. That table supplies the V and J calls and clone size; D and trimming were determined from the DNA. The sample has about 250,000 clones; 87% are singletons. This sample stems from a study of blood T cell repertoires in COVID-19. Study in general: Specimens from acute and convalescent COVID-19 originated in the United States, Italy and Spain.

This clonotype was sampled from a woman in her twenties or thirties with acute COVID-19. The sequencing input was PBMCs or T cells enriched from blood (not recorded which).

CDR3 sequence reads: CASSLTGVIPQPQHF. In DNA, the CDR3 is TGTGCCAGCAGTTTGACAGGGGTGATACCTCAGCCCCAGCATTTT. The chain is built from TRBV27 and TRBJ1-5, with 8 bases aligning to TRBD1. Germline V gene sequence: CDR1 MNHEY, CDR2 SMNVEV (reference sequence). The CDR3 consists of 15 residues. V dropped 3 bases and J dropped 6; count of bases not matched to a gene: 7.